The rows below give T cell receptor beta chains drawn from one sample of a study of cytomegalovirus exposure and HLA in healthy donors. Profiled with immunoSEQ multiplex PCR; TCRdb holds only in-frame clones, not every one. The sample has some 40,000 clones, approximately 75% seen once. Sequencing used PBMCs. These receptor sequences come from a man in his forties in good health and CMV-seronegative. Both conserved end residues are part of each CDR3. A D gene is named only where the DNA matches it firmly.

>TRBJ2-6|TRBV27|-
CASSFGGPRANVLTF
>TRBJ1-2|TRBV4-1|-
CASSQDRRRDGYTF
>TRBJ1-1|TRBV6-1|-
CASSHRNTEAFF
>TRBJ1-1|TRBV19|-
CASSNGGVKAFF
>TRBJ2-3|TRBV5-1|-
CASSPWDMGTDTQYF
>TRBJ1-2|TRBV4-3|-
CASSQDRGTAIYGYTF
>TRBJ2-3|TRBV15|TRBD1
CATSTGTGGPTQYF
>TRBJ1-1|TRBV5-6|TRBD1
CASSYYRDRSAEAFF
>TRBJ2-7|TRBV25-1|TRBD1
CASSEFGTGEYEQYF
>TRBJ2-7|TRBV6-5|-
CASSPGSGPGYEQYF
>TRBJ1-5|TRBV4-1|-
CASSYDRYSNQPQHF
>TRBJ2-3|TRBV7-6|TRBD1
CASSLLVGTGAGDTQYF
>TRBJ2-7|TRBV6-1|-
CASSGERGLEQYF
>TRBJ2-5|TRBV2|-
CASSEQSSETQYF
>TRBJ2-7|TRBV7-2|TRBD1
CASSLGTGLGEQYF
>TRBJ2-3|TRBV30|-
CAWSASNTQYF
>TRBJ2-7|TRBV30|-
CAWRRGRWEQYF
>TRBJ1-2|TRBV6-5|-
CASRLAGQYGYTF
>TRBJ1-6|TRBV7-9|TRBD1
CASSPGTGDNSPLHF
>TRBJ1-2|TRBV7-9|TRBD1
CASSPRDRGLVGYTF
>TRBJ1-4|TRBV6-5|-
CASSYSLQGDEKLFF
>TRBJ2-1|TRBV4-1|-
CASSQDGRQVSYNEQFF
>TRBJ1-5|TRBV7-8|-
CASSPTDDQPQHF
>TRBJ2-2|TRBV19|-
CASTIADWNTGELFF
>TRBJ2-7|TRBV10-3|TRBD1
CAIRTGTGSDEQYF
>TRBJ1-5|TRBV7-2|-
CASSKTTGSNQPQHF
>TRBJ2-1|TRBV4-3|TRBD2
CASSATGSGGYNEQFF
>TRBJ1-1|TRBV6-5|-
CASSYSGHEAFF
>TRBJ1-1|TRBV9|-
CASSASGQNTEAFF
>TRBJ2-1|TRBV5-1|-
CASSLMDSESNEQFF
>TRBJ2-2|TRBV5-6|-
CASSRYTGELFF
>TRBJ2-7|TRBV6-6|TRBD2
CASINRPGGWVEQYF
>TRBJ1-1|TRBV6-6|TRBD1
CASSDRGGDTEAFF
>TRBJ1-5|TRBV4-2|-
CASSLSTGGNQPQHF
>TRBJ2-3|TRBV9|-
CASSVVSPSDTQYF
>TRBJ1-5|TRBV4-1|TRBD1
CASSQVSAGGSQPQHF
>TRBJ1-5|TRBV18|TRBD1
CASSLDRVGNQPQHF
>TRBJ2-1|TRBV7-9|-
CASSFSGLDQAQFF
>TRBJ2-5|TRBV7-2|TRBD1
CASSSTGEETQYF
>TRBJ2-5|TRBV6-5|-
CASSYSSETQYF
>TRBJ1-1|TRBV6-5|-
CASRAGNTEAFF
>TRBJ2-3|TRBV5-1|-
CASSFGGRSTDTQYF
>TRBJ2-3|TRBV4-1|-
CASSQEAVSTDTQYF
>TRBJ2-5|TRBV7-2|-
CASSSQGRTETQYF
>TRBJ1-3|TRBV6-6|TRBD1
CASSSADRVDTIYF
>TRBJ1-2|TRBV6-1|-
CASREQNYGYTF
>TRBJ1-2|TRBV6-1|TRBD1
CASSEGRTGAGGYTF
>TRBJ1-5|TRBV6-1|-
CASSEASGLQPQHF
>TRBJ1-2|TRBV28|TRBD1
CASSLGGGAYGYTF
>TRBJ1-2|TRBV23-1|TRBD1
CASSHPDRGDGYTF
>TRBJ1-5|TRBV2|TRBD1
CASTRDRGLGQPQHF
>TRBJ1-4|TRBV28|TRBD1
CASSLGGQAKAISF
>TRBJ2-2|TRBV18|-
CASSRSDGTGELFF
>TRBJ1-2|TRBV27|-
CASSPNPVLNYGYTF
>TRBJ1-1|TRBV7-9|-
CASSLVALGSAEAFF